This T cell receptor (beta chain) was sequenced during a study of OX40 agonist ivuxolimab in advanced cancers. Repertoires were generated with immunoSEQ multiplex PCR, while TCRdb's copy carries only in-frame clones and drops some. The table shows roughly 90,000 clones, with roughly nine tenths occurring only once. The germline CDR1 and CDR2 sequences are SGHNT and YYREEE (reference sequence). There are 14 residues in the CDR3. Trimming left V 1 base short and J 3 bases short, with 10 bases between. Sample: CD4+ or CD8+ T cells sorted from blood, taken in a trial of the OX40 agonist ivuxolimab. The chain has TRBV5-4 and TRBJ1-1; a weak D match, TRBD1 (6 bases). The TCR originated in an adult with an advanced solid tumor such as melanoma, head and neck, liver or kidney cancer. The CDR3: CASSLYREDTEAFF. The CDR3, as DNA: TGTGCCAGCAGCTTGTACAGGGAGGACACTGAAGCTTTCTTT. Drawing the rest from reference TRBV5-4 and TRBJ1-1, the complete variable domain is ETGVTQSPTHLIKTRGQQVTLRCSSQSGHNTVSWYQQALGQGPQFIFQYYREEENGRGNFPPRFSGLQFPNYSSELNVNALELDDSALYLCASSLYREDTEAFFGQGTRLTVV.